These 4 T cell receptor beta chains were sequenced from one sample in a study of blood T cell repertoires in COVID-19. Using immunoSEQ multiplex PCR, the repertoire was profiled, and TCRdb retains in-frame clones only, with some absent. Here the sample spans around 94,000 clones, about 80% being singletons. Sequencing was carried out using peripheral blood. The receptors were sampled from a human donor in a cohort sampled during active COVID-19.

This sequence joins TRBV5-6 and TRBJ1-4; no firm D call. The CDR3 loop spans 14 amino acids. Trimming shortened V by 2 bases and J by 5 bases, and 10 bases separated the two germline ends. Germline CDR1 SGHDT, CDR2 YYEEEE. In DNA form, the CDR3 reads TGTGCCAGCAGCTTTCTACAGCAAAATGAAAAACTGTTTTTT. Its protein product is CASSFLQQNEKLFF.

This sequence joins TRBV6-5 and TRBJ2-7; possible D gene TRBD2, 6 bases. Germline-derived CDR1 and CDR2 are MNHEY and SVGAGI. With 2 bases removed from V and 2 bases from J, the gap between germline ends came to 10 bases. The CDR3 extends over 14 amino acids. The CDR3 DNA is TGTGCCAGCAGTTACGGGCGGGGCGCCTACGAGCAGTACTTC. Its translation is CASSYGRGAYEQYF.

The rearrangement uses TRBV28 and TRBJ2-1, with 10 bases lining up with TRBD2. The germline V gene encodes CDR1 MDHEN and CDR2 SYDVKM. The CDR3 loop spans 15 amino acids. Trimming cost V 7 bases and J 4 bases; bases outside gene matches: 7. The CDR3 DNA reads as TGTGCCAGCATCTATAGCGGGGGGAATTACAATGAGCAGTTCTTC. Translated: CASIYSGGNYNEQFF.

V usage is TRBV18 and J usage is TRBJ2-2, with TRBD1 identical over 9 bases. CDR1 and CDR2 (germline): KGHSH, LQKENI. V dropped 2 bases and J dropped 5; count of bases not matched to a gene: 3. The CDR3 is made up of 15 amino acids. The CDR3: CASSPDRGWTGELFF. In DNA form, the CDR3 reads TGTGCCAGCTCACCAGACAGGGGGTGGACCGGGGAGCTGTTTTTT.